Listed here is a single T cell receptor beta chain. Its antigen is currently unknown. The data originate from a study of blood T cells in healthy people across ages. Germline CDR1 and CDR2: DFQATT and SNEGSKA (reference sequence). This CDR3 comprises 16 residues. V lost 4 bases to trimming and J lost 2 bases, with 20 bases between them. Each sample gave at least 6 million isolated PBMCs. A second PCR of 7 to 11 cycles used a sample-barcoded 5' primer and a J-beta primer mix. TCRdb re-called the 5' RACE reads with MiXCR, one entry per CDR3 protein. The data show roughly 800,000 distinct CDR3 sequences, with about 62% seen just once and approximately 23% held by the top ten. Study-wide results and caveats: TCR beta diversity was tightly associated with the proportion of naive T cells.

The material sequenced was blood. This clonotype was obtained from a man aged 25 to 40 in good health. The chain carries TRBV20-1 and TRBJ2-5; D may be TRBD1 or TRBD2 (5 bases each). The CDR3 DNA reads as TGCAGTGCTACGCCCCTCGGGGTGGGGGATCAAGAGACCCAGTACTTC. It yields the protein CSATPLGVGDQETQYF.